The 13 T cell receptor beta chains below all came from one sample that was sequenced in a study of T cells after yellow fever vaccination. TCRdb independently ran MiXCR on the 5' RACE reads; one entry per CDR3 protein. The table records hundreds of thousands of distinct CDR3 sequences, roughly 13% of them present only once. The sequencing here drew on PBMCs, taken on the day of the yellow fever booster vaccination. Source of these receptors: a man aged 25 to 40 who received the YFV17D yellow fever vaccine.

CDR3 protein: CASSLTGRNTEAFF. The DNA for the CDR3 is TGTGCCAGCAGTTTAACGGGAAGGAACACTGAAGCTTTCTTT. The V gene is TRBV12-3 or TRBV12-4, the J gene TRBJ1-1; D not resolved. V shed 2 bases and J shed 1 base, with 8 bases lying between them. The CDR3 runs 14 residues.

This clonotype was recorded a few times. This rearrangement joins TRBV6-1 to TRBJ2-4; a weak D match, TRBD2 (7 bases). This CDR3 region has 14 residues. Germline V gene data show CDR1 as MNHNS and CDR2 as SASEGT. Trimming took 8 bases from V and 6 from J, leaving 17 bases between them. CDR3 sequence reads: CASGGTGRGNIQYF. CDR3 sequence (DNA): TGTGCCAGCGGGGGAACAGGGAGGGGAAACATTCAGTACTTC.

This clonotype turned up a few times. The CDR3 protein is CASSPGPPGQVSYEQYF. Here the CDR3 DNA reads TGTGCCAGCTCACCAGGCCCCCCAGGACAGGTCTCCTACGAGCAGTACTTC. The V gene is TRBV18, the J gene TRBJ2-7, with 7 bases identical to TRBD1. Germline V lookup: CDR1 KGHSH, CDR2 LQKENI. With 2 bases clipped from V and 0 bases from J, the junction kept 10 bases outside the gene matches. The CDR3 has 17 amino acids.

The chain uses TRBV18 and TRBJ2-7; no clear D gene. Germline V CDR1 and CDR2: KGHSH, LQKENI. Trimming stripped 2 bases from V and 6 bases from J, with 14 bases between. The CDR3 is 14 amino acids. The CDR3 loop reads CASSPFRQEREQYF. CDR3 nucleotides: TGTGCCAGCTCACCATTTAGGCAGGAGCGCGAGCAGTACTTC. Combining the CDR3 with reference TRBV18 and TRBJ2-7 gives the whole variable domain NAGVMQNPRHLVRRRGQEARLRCSPMKGHSHVYWYRQLPEEGLKFMVYLQKENIIDESGMPKERFSAEFPKEGPSILRIQQVVRGDSAAYFCASSPFRQEREQYFGPGTRLTVT.

The chain uses TRBV24-1 and TRBJ2-2; 7 bases fit TRBD1. V lost 4 bases, J lost 2 bases, and 6 bases stayed unmatched. Germline CDR1 is KGHDR and CDR2 is SFDVKD. The CDR3 consists of 16 residues. The CDR3 is CATSDLGQQNTGELFF. The CDR3 DNA sequence: TGTGCCACCAGTGACCTGGGACAGCAAAACACCGGGGAGCTGTTTTTT.

The rearrangement uses TRBV7-2 and TRBJ2-7; TRBD1 or TRBD2 may be the D gene (6 bases each). This CDR3 is 14 amino acids long. Trimming stripped 5 bases from V and 5 bases from J, with 16 bases between. Germline V CDR1 and CDR2: SGHTA, FQGNSA. The DNA of the CDR3 is TGTGCCAGCAGCGGGAGGCAGGGGTTCAACGAGCAGTACTTC. It is translated as CASSGRQGFNEQYF.

A note on this clonotype: This clone may be a read error of a much larger clone one base away. This sequence joins TRBV9 and TRBJ1-2, with D tentatively TRBD1 (5 bases). Germline-derived CDR1 and CDR2 are SGDLS and YYNGEE. Trimming shortened V by 0 bases and J by 7 bases, and 13 bases separated the two germline ends. The CDR3 consists of 14 residues. In DNA form, the CDR3 reads TGTGCCAGCAGCGTAGTTTTAGGGGCTCGTGGCTACACCTTC. Protein: CASSVVLGARGYTF.

This clonotype was seen a few times. The rearrangement uses TRBV6-5 and TRBJ2-1, with D perhaps TRBD2 (5 bases). CDR3 length: 14 amino acids. The V end was cut by 4 bases, the J end by 6 bases, with 13 bases between. The germline V gene has CDR1 MNHEY and CDR2 SVGAGI. The CDR3: CASSFSGVLNEQFF. CDR3 coding DNA: TGTGCCAGCAGTTTCTCCGGGGTCCTCAATGAGCAGTTCTTC.

CDR3 sequence (DNA): TGTGCCAGCAGCCAACTTCTAGCGGTATCCTACAATGAGCAGTTCTTC. Translated: CASSQLLAVSYNEQFF. The genes are TRBV7-8 and TRBJ2-1, with 7 positions matching TRBD2. The CDR3 is 16 amino acids. Germline loops: CDR1 SGHVS, CDR2 FQNEAQ. Trimming removed 5 bases from V and 1 base from J; junction bases left unmatched: 8.

The chain links TRBV29-1 to TRBJ2-3, with TRBD2 matching 9 bases. This CDR3 is built from 15 residues. The V segment lost 6 bases and the J segment 3 bases; nucleotides outside the gene matches: 10. CDR1 is SQVTM and CDR2 is ANQGSEA in the germline V gene. The CDR3 coding sequence is TGCAGCGTATCTGGGGCGGGAGGGCCTACAGATACGCAGTATTTT. The encoded protein is CSVSGAGGPTDTQYF.

This clonotype was counted a few times. The chain employs TRBV6-2 or TRBV6-3 and TRBJ2-3; TRBD2 matches 12 bases. The germline V gene encodes CDR1 MNHEY and CDR2 SVGEGT. V lost 6 bases and J lost 2; bases outside the gene matches: 12. The CDR3 runs 18 residues. For the CDR3, the DNA is TGTGCCAGCAGCCCGATACGCCGGACTAGCGGGAACACAGATACGCAGTATTTT. Protein: CASSPIRRTSGNTDTQYF.

In this sample, this clonotype turned up a few times. The rearrangement links TRBV20-1 to TRBJ1-1, with D possibly TRBD1 on 5 matching bases. Germline CDR1 and CDR2: DFQATT and SNEGSKA (reference sequence). This CDR3 comprises 13 residues. With 6 bases removed from V and 5 bases from J, the gap between germline ends came to 16 bases. Here the CDR3 reads CSAGQGFRTEAFF. CDR3 sequence (DNA): TGCAGTGCAGGCCAGGGTTTTCGGACTGAAGCTTTCTTT.

This clonotype was observed a handful of times. V gene TRBV6-4 combines with J gene TRBJ2-1; the match to TRBD2 covers 7 bases. The CDR3 sequence is 16 residues long. V gave up 1 base and J gave up 3 bases; unmatched junction bases: 6. Germline V gene sequence: CDR1 MRHNA, CDR2 SNTAGT. The CDR3 DNA follows: TGTGCCAGCAGTGACTGGATTACTAGCGACTACAATGAGCAGTTCTTC. Translating gives CASSDWITSDYNEQFF.